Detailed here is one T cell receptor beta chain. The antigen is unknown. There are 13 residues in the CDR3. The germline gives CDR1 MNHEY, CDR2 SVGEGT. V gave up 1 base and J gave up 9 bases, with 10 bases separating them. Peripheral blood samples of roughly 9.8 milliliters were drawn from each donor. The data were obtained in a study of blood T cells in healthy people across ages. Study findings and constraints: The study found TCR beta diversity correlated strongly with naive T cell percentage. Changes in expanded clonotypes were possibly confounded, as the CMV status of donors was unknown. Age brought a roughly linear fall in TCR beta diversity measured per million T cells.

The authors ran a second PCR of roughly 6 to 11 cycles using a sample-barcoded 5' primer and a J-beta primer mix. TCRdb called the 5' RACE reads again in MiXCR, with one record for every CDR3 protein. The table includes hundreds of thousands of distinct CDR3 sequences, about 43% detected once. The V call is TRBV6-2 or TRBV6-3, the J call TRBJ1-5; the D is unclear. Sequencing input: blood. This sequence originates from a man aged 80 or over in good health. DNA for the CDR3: TGTGCCAGCAGTTACTATAGTCGTCGGCCCCAGCATTTT. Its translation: CASSYYSRRPQHF.